This T cell receptor (beta chain) is drawn from a study of T cells in Graves' hyperthyroidism and ophthalmopathy. This clonotype was observed at least ten times. Authors of the study amplified TCR beta CDR3 regions from RNA transcripts. The TCR CDR3 first-round RT-PCR relied on the HTBI primer set. Using its own MiXCR run on the multiplex PCR reads, TCRdb lists one record per CDR3 protein. Of a few hundred thousand distinct CDR3 sequences in the sample, less than 20% were seen once. CDR1 and CDR2 (germline): KGHSH, LQKENI. The ends were cut back, 4 bases at V and 3 bases at J, with 11 bases in the middle. This CDR3 is built from 14 residues.

The clonotype originates from a man between 45 and 60 years old with Graves' ophthalmopathy. Source material: blood. V gene TRBV18 combines with J gene TRBJ2-3; maybe TRBD2 (6 bases). CDR3 amino acids: CASSRAGQTDTQYF. The DNA of the CDR3 is TGTGCCAGCTCACGCGCGGGGCAGACAGATACGCAGTATTTT.